The next 15 T cell receptor beta chains were all read from a single sample in a study of T cells after yellow fever vaccination. MiXCR was run by TCRdb on the 5' RACE reads, yielding one entry per CDR3 protein. This table has around 88,000 distinct CDR3 sequences, more than 10% appearing once. Sequenced here: CD8+ T cells not binding an NS4B(214-222) dextramer, sorted from PBMCs, sampled 21 days after the first yellow fever vaccination. The receptors were gathered from a man between 18 and 29 years old who received the YFV17D yellow fever vaccine.

The chain employs TRBV5-1 and TRBJ2-7; D may correspond to TRBD1 or TRBD2 (5 bases each). Looked up from germline, CDR1 is SGHRS and CDR2 is YFSETQ. This CDR3 has 15 residues. Trimming left V 5 bases short and J 3 bases short, with 18 bases between. For the CDR3, the DNA is TGCGCCAGCAGGCACGGGGCGTTCGGAGGCTACGAGCAGTACTTC. Amino acids: CASRHGAFGGYEQYF.

This clonotype showed up just a few times. The rearrangement links TRBV18 to TRBJ1-1, with 8 bases identical to TRBD1. The CDR3 contains 15 residues. J was trimmed by 4 bases and V by 4 bases; bases with no gene match: 8. The germline gives CDR1 KGHSH, CDR2 LQKENI. In nucleotides, the CDR3 is TGTGCCAGCTCACTCATGGACAGGGAGGCCACTGAAGCTTTCTTT. Amino acids: CASSLMDREATEAFF. Looking up the rest from reference TRBV18 and TRBJ1-1 gives the full variable domain: NAGVMQNPRHLVRRRGQEARLRCSPMKGHSHVYWYRQLPEEGLKFMVYLQKENIIDESGMPKERFSAEFPKEGPSILRIQQVVRGDSAAYFCASSLMDREATEAFFGQGTRLTVV.

This clonotype was recorded many times. This sequence joins TRBV4-2 and TRBJ2-1; TRBD2 matches 10 bases. Germline V lookup: CDR1 LGHNA, CDR2 YNFKEQ. CDR3 length: 17 amino acids. V lost 4 bases, J lost 5 bases, and 11 bases stayed unmatched. The CDR3 nucleotides read TGTGCCAGCAGCCCCTTAAACCTAGCGGGGGAACACAATGAGCAGTTCTTC. As protein: CASSPLNLAGEHNEQFF.

This clonotype was seen more than once but under ten times. The chain has TRBV7-9 and TRBJ1-1; tentative D call: TRBD1 (5 bases). The CDR3 is 12 amino acids. V was clipped by 5 bases and J by 6 bases, with 10 bases between them. From germline, CDR1 is SEHNR and CDR2 FQNEAQ (reference sequence). The CDR3 sequence is CASSGRGAEAFF. The DNA for the CDR3 is TGTGCCAGCAGCGGAAGGGGTGCTGAAGCTTTCTTT.

The chain has TRBV7-9 and TRBJ2-7, with no clear D. The germline gives CDR1 SEHNR, CDR2 FQNEAQ (reference sequence). The germline V and J ends were trimmed by 5 bases and 6 bases, with 11 bases remaining between them. CDR3 length equals 12 residues. The CDR3 DNA sequence: TGTGCCAGCAGCCTCTATCTGGCCGAGCAGTACTTC. Amino acids: CASSLYLAEQYF.

This clonotype has only a few counts. V is TRBV5-1 and J is TRBJ1-1, with TRBD1 as a possible D gene (5 bases). This CDR3 spans 14 amino acids. The V and J ends lost 6 bases and 2 bases respectively, with 14 bases between them. Germline V gives CDR1 SGHRS, CDR2 YFSETQ. CDR3 in amino acids: CASTRDLSNTEAFF. DNA for the CDR3: TGCGCCAGCACCCGGGACCTCTCAAACACTGAAGCTTTCTTT.

This clonotype was observed a handful of times. V is TRBV2 and J is TRBJ2-7; weak D call: TRBD2 (6 bases). CDR3 size: 14 residues. The ends were cut back, 3 bases at V and 1 base at J, with 10 bases in the middle. Germline CDR1 reads SNHLY; CDR2 reads FYNNEI. Written as DNA, the CDR3 is TGTGCCAGCAGTGACGGGGACTGGTCCTACGAGCAGTACGTC. Protein: CASSDGDWSYEQYV.

The chain uses TRBV4-1 and TRBJ1-3; D is unresolved. Trimming pared 6 bases from V and 0 bases from J, leaving 12 bases between. The CDR3 totals 15 residues. Germline lookup yields CDR1 MGHRA and CDR2 YSYEKL. Here the CDR3 DNA reads TGCGCCAGCAGTCGATCCCGGGGCTCTGGAAACACCATATATTTT. This encodes CASSRSRGSGNTIYF.

As to this clonotype: A much larger clone differs from this one at a single base, so this may be a read error. The V call is TRBV12-3 or TRBV12-4, the J call TRBJ1-5; tentative D call: TRBD1 (6 bases). The ends were cut back, 11 bases at V and 5 bases at J, with 16 bases in the middle. The CDR3 runs 13 residues. CDR3 in DNA: TGTGCCGGCCAGGGGACGGCTTATCAGCCCCAGCATTTT. Protein sequence: CAGQGTAYQPQHF.

This clonotype was counted only a few times. The chain is built from TRBV4-3 and TRBJ2-2; D may be TRBD2 (6 bases). In germline, CDR1 is LGHNA, CDR2 YSLEER. V lost 7 bases and J lost 6, with 15 bases in between. This CDR3 has 14 amino acids. CDR3 loop: CASTAGLKAGELFF. CDR3 nucleotides: TGCGCCAGCACCGCGGGACTCAAGGCCGGGGAGCTGTTTTTT.

This clonotype was picked up a small number of times. The V call is TRBV4-1, the J call TRBJ2-3, with TRBD1 as a possible D gene (6 bases). The V end lost 4 bases, the J end lost 0 bases, and 17 bases lay between the germline ends. This CDR3 is built from 17 residues. The germline V gene has CDR1 MGHRA and CDR2 YSYEKL. CDR3 region: CASSPREQGPSTDTQYF. As DNA, the CDR3 is TGCGCCAGCAGCCCAAGGGAGCAGGGGCCGAGCACAGATACGCAGTATTTT.

This clonotype came up many times. This sequence joins TRBV4-1 and TRBJ2-3, with unresolved D. The CDR3 loop spans 15 amino acids. With 4 bases removed from V and 0 bases from J, the gap between germline ends came to 11 bases. The germline CDR1 and CDR2 sequences are MGHRA and YSYEKL. CDR3 sequence: CASSPGSPSTDTQYF. CDR3 DNA: TGCGCCAGCAGCCCAGGAAGCCCTAGCACAGATACGCAGTATTTT.

The CDR3: CAINPDISTEAFF. CDR3 DNA: TGTGCCATCAATCCCGACATCAGCACTGAAGCTTTCTTT. The chain is built from TRBV5-4 and TRBJ1-1; D is ambiguous. This CDR3 is 13 amino acids long. V dropped 9 bases and J dropped 4 bases, with 16 bases sitting between them. CDR1 is SGHNT and CDR2 is YYREEE in the germline V gene (reference sequence).

This rearrangement joins TRBV10-2 to TRBJ2-5; no reliable D call. The CDR3 has 11 residues. Trimming stripped 3 bases from V and 5 bases from J, with 4 bases between. Germline-derived CDR1 and CDR2 are WSHSY and SAAADI. The CDR3 sequence: CASSDSETQYF. CDR3 bases: TGCGCCAGCAGTGACTCCGAGACCCAGTACTTC.

This clonotype was counted between two and nine times. The rearrangement joins TRBV10-3 to TRBJ1-5, with 7 positions matching TRBD1. J was trimmed by 7 bases and V by 6 bases; bases with no gene match: 6. The CDR3 covers 13 residues. Germline CDR1 ENHRY, CDR2 SYGVKD. The CDR3 region is CAIRGQPSQPQHF. The CDR3 region has the DNA TGTGCCATCAGGGGACAGCCGAGCCAGCCCCAGCATTTT.